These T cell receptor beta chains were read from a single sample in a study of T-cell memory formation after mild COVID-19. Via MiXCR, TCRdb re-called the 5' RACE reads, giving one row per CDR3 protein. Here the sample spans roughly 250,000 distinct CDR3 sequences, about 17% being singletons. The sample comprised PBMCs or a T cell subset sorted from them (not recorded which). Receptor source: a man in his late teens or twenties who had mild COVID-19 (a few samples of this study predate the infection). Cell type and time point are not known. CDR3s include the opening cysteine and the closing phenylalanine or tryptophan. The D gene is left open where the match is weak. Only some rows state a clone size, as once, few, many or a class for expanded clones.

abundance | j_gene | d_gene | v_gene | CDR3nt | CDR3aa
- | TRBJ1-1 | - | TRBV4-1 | TGCGCCAGCAGCCAAGGGGCAGGGCGGTCGAACACTGAAGCTTTCTTT | CASSQGAGRSNTEAFF
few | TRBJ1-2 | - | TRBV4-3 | TGCGCCAGCAGCCAAGATAGCCTGTCTTATGGCTACACCTTC | CASSQDSLSYGYTF
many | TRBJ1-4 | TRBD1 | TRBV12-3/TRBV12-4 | TGTGCCAGCAGCTTACAGGGGAATGAAAAACTGTTTTTT | CASSLQGNEKLFF
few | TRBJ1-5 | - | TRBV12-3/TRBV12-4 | TGTGCCAGCAGTTTAGTATCCAGTAATCAGCCCCAGCATTTT | CASSLVSSNQPQHF
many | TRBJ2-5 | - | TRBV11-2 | TGTGCCAGCAGCTTAGACGGACCCTCTCAGACCCAGTACTTC | CASSLDGPSQTQYF
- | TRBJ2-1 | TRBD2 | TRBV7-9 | TGTGCCAGCAGCGGGGGAGCGCGGGAGTTGAGTGAGCAGTTCTTC | CASSGGARELSEQFF
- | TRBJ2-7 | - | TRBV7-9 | TGTGCCAGCAGCTTATTTGGCAGCGAGCAGTACTTC | CASSLFGSEQYF
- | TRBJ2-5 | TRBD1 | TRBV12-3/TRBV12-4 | TGTGCCAGCAGTTTAGCATGGGACAGGGGTTCAGAGACCCAGTACTTC | CASSLAWDRGSETQYF
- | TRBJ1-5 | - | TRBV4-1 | TGCGCCAGCAGCCAAGAGGGAGGGTTAAATCAGCCCCAGCATTTT | CASSQEGGLNQPQHF
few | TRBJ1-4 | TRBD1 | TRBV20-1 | TGCAGTGCTAGACGGGGACAGGGTAATGAAAAACTGTTTTTT | CSARRGQGNEKLFF
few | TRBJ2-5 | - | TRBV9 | TGTGCCAGCAGCAGGGGGTCGGAGGGTAGTGGAGAGACCCAGTACTTC | CASSRGSEGSGETQYF
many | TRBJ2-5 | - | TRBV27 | TGTGCCAGCAGTTCGAGTTGGAATACTGGAAAGACCCAGTACTTC | CASSSSWNTGKTQYF
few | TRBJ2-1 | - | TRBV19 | TGTGCCAGTAGCCAACAGGGAGCCGGGCTTAATGAGCAGTTCTTC | CASSQQGAGLNEQFF
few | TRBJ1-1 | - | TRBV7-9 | TGTGCCAGCAGCACCGGACGGATGAACACTGAAGCTTTCTTT | CASSTGRMNTEAFF
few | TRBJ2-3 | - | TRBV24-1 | TGTGCCACCGCTGGGGGAGATACGCAGTATTTT | CATAGGDTQYF
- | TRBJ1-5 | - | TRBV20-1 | TGCAGTGCTAGGACCGGGTCCTCGAAGCAGCCCCAGCATTTT | CSARTGSSKQPQHF
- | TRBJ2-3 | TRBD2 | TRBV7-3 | TGTGCCAGCAGCTCCGGACTAGCGGGGGGGCTGGGAGATACGCAGTATTTT | CASSSGLAGGLGDTQYF
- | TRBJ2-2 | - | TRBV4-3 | TGCGCCAGCAGCCAAGAAGGGACATTCACCGGGGAGCTGTTTTTT | CASSQEGTFTGELFF
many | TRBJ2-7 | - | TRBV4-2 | TGTGCCAGCAGCCAAGCACCGGCTCTGGGTGAGCAGTACTTC | CASSQAPALGEQYF
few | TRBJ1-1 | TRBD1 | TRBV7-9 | TGTGCCAGCAGCACCGGACAGGGGGCTCGGTTAGACACTGAAGCTTTCTTT | CASSTGQGARLDTEAFF
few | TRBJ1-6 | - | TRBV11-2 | TGTGCCAGCAGCTTACCCACCCAGGGTAATTCACCCCTCCACTTT | CASSLPTQGNSPLHF
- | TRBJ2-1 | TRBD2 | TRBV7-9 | TGTGCCAGCAGCTCGGGACTAGCTGTTGGCAATGAGCAGTTCTTC | CASSSGLAVGNEQFF
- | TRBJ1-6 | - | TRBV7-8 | TGTGCCAGCAGCTCCTCAGGGATATGGTCACCCCTCCACTTT | CASSSSGIWSPLHF
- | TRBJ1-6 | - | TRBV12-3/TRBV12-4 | TGTGCCAGCAGTCCCGGGCCCTCTTCACCCCTCCACTTT | CASSPGPSSPLHF
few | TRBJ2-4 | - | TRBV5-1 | TGCGCCAGCAGCCCGGAGGGGGACATTCAGTACTTC | CASSPEGDIQYF
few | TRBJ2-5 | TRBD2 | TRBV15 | TGTGCCACCAGCAGGATGACTAGCGGGGAAGAGACCCAGTACTTC | CATSRMTSGEETQYF
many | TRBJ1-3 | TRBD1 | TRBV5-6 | TGTGCCAGCAGCCGGCCCTACAGGGGAGGTAGAAACACCATATATTTT | CASSRPYRGGRNTIYF
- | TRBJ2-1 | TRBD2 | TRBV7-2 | TGTGCCAGCAGCTTAGATGGGACTAACGGTTTCAATGAGCAGTTCTTC | CASSLDGTNGFNEQFF
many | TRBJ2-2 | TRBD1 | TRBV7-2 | TGTGCCAGCAGCTTGACAGGGGACACCGGGGAGCTGTTTTTT | CASSLTGDTGELFF
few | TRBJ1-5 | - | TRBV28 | TGTGCCAGCACTACCCCGACAGCGCCGGGTCAGCACCAGCATTTT | CASTTPTAPGQHQHF
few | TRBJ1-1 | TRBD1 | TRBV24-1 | TGTGCCACCCAGGCAGGGGGAGGCACTGAAGCTTTCTTT | CATQAGGGTEAFF
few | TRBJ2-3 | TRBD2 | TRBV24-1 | TGTGCCACCAGACCAGCGGGGGGGGTGGATACGCAGTATTTT | CATRPAGGVDTQYF
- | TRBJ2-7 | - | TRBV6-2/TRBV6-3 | TGTGCCAGCAGTTACGGTTTTGAATCCTACGAGCAGTACTTC | CASSYGFESYEQYF
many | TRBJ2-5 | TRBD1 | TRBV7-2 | TGTGCCAGCAGCTTATCTCCGGGACAGCCAACGACCCAGTACTTC | CASSLSPGQPTTQYF
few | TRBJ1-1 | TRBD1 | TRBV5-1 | TGCGCCAGCAGCTTCGAGACAGGGGGCTACACTGAAGCTTTCTTT | CASSFETGGYTEAFF
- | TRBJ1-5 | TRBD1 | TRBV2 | TGTGCCAGCAGCCCGCAGGGGGCAGGTAGCAATCAGCCCCAGCATTTT | CASSPQGAGSNQPQHF
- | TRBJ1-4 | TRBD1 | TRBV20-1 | TGCAGTGCTAGAGATGAGTTTCAGGGGGAGAAAAAACTGTTTTTT | CSARDEFQGEKKLFF
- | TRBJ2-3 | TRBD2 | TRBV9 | TGTGCCAGCAGCGCTAACGGACTAGCTAGGGGGGATACGCAGTATTTT | CASSANGLARGDTQYF
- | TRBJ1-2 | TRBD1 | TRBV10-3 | TGTGCCATCAGTACAGTCGGACAGGGTCCGGGCTATGGCTACACCTTC | CAISTVGQGPGYGYTF
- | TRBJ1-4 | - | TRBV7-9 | TGTGCCAGCAGCTCCTCAGGGAGTGAAAAACTGTTTTTT | CASSSSGSEKLFF
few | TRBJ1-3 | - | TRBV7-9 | TGTGCCAGCAGCTCACGTGGGGGACCTGGAAACACCATATATTTT | CASSSRGGPGNTIYF
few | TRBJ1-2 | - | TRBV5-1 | TGCGCCAGCAGCTTGCTTGAGGAGGGGAGCTATGGCTACACCTTC | CASSLLEEGSYGYTF
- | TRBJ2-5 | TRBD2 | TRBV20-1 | TGCAGTGCCGAGGGACTAGCGGGGGGCTTTAAAGAGACCCAGTACTTC | CSAEGLAGGFKETQYF
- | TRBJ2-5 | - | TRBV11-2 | TGTGCCAGCAGCCGGAGCCTTAGGGAGACCCAGTACTTC | CASSRSLRETQYF
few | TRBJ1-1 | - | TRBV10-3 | TGTGCCATCAGTGAGCGGGGGGACACTGAAGCTTTCTTT | CAISERGDTEAFF
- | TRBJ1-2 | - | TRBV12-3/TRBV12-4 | TGTGCCAGCAGTCCCCAGCCGTATGGCTACACCTTC | CASSPQPYGYTF
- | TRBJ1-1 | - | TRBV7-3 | TGTGCCAGCAGCTTACAAGCGGGGATCGACACTGAAGCTTTCTTT | CASSLQAGIDTEAFF
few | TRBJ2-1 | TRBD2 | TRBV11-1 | TGTGCCAGCAGCTTCCCGACTAGCGGGGGATTTTACAATGAGCAGTTCTTC | CASSFPTSGGFYNEQFF
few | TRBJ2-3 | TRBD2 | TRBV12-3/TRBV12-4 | TGTGCCAGCAGTTGGGTGTTAGCGGGGGTAACAGATACGCAGTATTTT | CASSWVLAGVTDTQYF
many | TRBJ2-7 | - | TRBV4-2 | TGTGCCAGCAGCCAAGTCGGCGTCGAGCAGTACTTC | CASSQVGVEQYF
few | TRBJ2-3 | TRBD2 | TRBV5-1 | TGCGCCAGCAGCTTTGGACTAGCGGGGGGGGAAGATACGCAGTATTTT | CASSFGLAGGEDTQYF